Presented here are 29 T cell receptor beta chains from one specimen sequenced in a study of T cell changes during pregnancy in multiple sclerosis. Some clones are missing from TCRdb's copy, which holds only in-frame ones; the method was immunoSEQ multiplex PCR. The data hold around 75,000 clones, with roughly nine tenths observed a single time. The source material was peripheral blood, sampled in the first trimester of pregnancy. These receptors were collected from a female donor in good health, enrolled as a control in a pregnancy study.

This clone was found once. This chain connects TRBV18 to TRBJ2-7; 8 bases are shared with TRBD1. Germline-derived CDR1 and CDR2 are KGHSH and LQKENI. J gave up 6 bases and V 2 bases, and 9 bases lay outside the gene matches. The CDR3 is made up of 15 amino acids. The CDR3 is CASSPTESGQGEQYF. The DNA for the CDR3 is TGTGCCAGCTCACCAACCGAGTCCGGACAGGGCGAGCAGTACTTC.

The count of this clone is one. The V gene is TRBV2, the J gene TRBJ1-1, with unresolved D. V lost 2 bases to trimming and J lost 4 bases, with 17 bases between them. The CDR3 is 16 residues long. Per the germline V gene, CDR1 is SNHLY and CDR2 is FYNNEI. The CDR3 sequence: CASSEPGTTTLTEAFF. CDR3 DNA sequence: TGTGCCAGCAGTGAACCGGGAACCACGACTCTCACTGAAGCTTTCTTT.

The chain carries TRBV7-9 and TRBJ1-4, with a weak D call TRBD1 (6 bases). The CDR3 length is 15 residues. CDR1 is SEHNR, CDR2 FQNEAQ, per germline (reference sequence). The germline V and J ends were trimmed by 6 bases and 2 bases, with 13 bases remaining between them. CDR3 in amino acids: CASRPPGHTNEKLFF. CDR3 DNA: TGTGCCAGCAGGCCCCCGGGACATACTAATGAAAAACTGTTTTTT.

The V and J genes are TRBV5-1 and TRBJ1-1; TRBD1 aligns across 9 bases. CDR1 SGHRS and CDR2 YFSETQ come from the germline V gene. There are 17 residues in the CDR3. J gave up 4 bases and V 0 bases, and 10 bases lay outside the gene matches. The CDR3 bases are TGCGCCAGCAGCTTGGCGCCCGGGACAGGGTCAAGCACTGAAGCTTTCTTT. Encoded protein: CASSLAPGTGSSTEAFF.

This clone was observed a few times. The chain combines TRBV19 with TRBJ1-5; perhaps TRBD1 as D (5 bases). CDR1 and CDR2 from the germline V gene are LNHDA and SQIVND (reference sequence). Trimming cost V 0 bases and J 4 bases, with 13 bases left between them. The CDR3 runs to 16 residues. CDR3 in amino acids: CASSIDRGAGNQPQHF. As DNA, the CDR3 is TGTGCCAGTAGTATAGATCGCGGGGCAGGGAATCAGCCCCAGCATTTT.

This clone was seen once. This chain joins TRBV19 and TRBJ1-5, with 7 bases that match TRBD1. CDR3 length equals 16 residues. Germline-derived CDR1 and CDR2 are LNHDA and SQIVND (reference sequence). V shed 9 bases, J shed 2 bases, and the junction held 13 bases outside the gene matches. The DNA of the CDR3 is TGTGCCAGCCGCACATCCGGGACAGCAGGCAATCAGCCCCAGCATTTT. Translation: CASRTSGTAGNQPQHF.

This clone was seen a single time. The rearrangement uses TRBV19 and TRBJ1-6, with 10 nucleotides matching TRBD1. The J segment lost 7 bases and the V segment lost 6 bases, leaving 15 bases of the junction unmatched. This CDR3 contains 18 residues. Germline V gene lookup returns CDR1 LNHDA and CDR2 SQIVND (reference sequence). CDR3 amino acids: CASRPLLHGQGVNSPLHF. The CDR3 DNA sequence: TGTGCCAGTAGGCCCCTCCTTCACGGACAGGGGGTGAATTCACCCCTCCACTTT.

This chain joins TRBV4-3 and TRBJ1-4, with 8 bases aligning to TRBD1. Germline assignment: CDR1 LGHNA and CDR2 YSLEER. V lost 0 bases, J lost 8 bases, and 8 bases stayed unmatched. CDR3 length: 16 amino acids. CDR3: CASSQDGAGGREKLFF. CDR3 in DNA: TGCGCCAGCAGCCAAGATGGGGCAGGGGGCCGCGAAAAACTGTTTTTT.

This CDR3 reads CASSENGGGLETQYF. The CDR3 DNA reads as TGTGCCAGCAGTGAAAACGGTGGGGGACTAGAGACCCAGTACTTC. The chain has TRBV2 and TRBJ2-5, with D perhaps matching TRBD2 (6 bases). The V gene lost 2 bases and the J gene lost 4 bases, with 14 bases spanning the gap. CDR1 and CDR2 (germline): SNHLY, FYNNEI. This CDR3 has 15 residues.

The J gene is TRBJ1-1, the V gene TRBV6-4, with D unclear. CDR1 and CDR2 (germline): MRHNA, SNTAGT. The CDR3 length is 13 residues. Between the trimmed V and J ends, which lost 10 bases and 1 base, there was a span of 13 bases. CDR3 amino acids: CATQASANTEAFF. The CDR3 DNA is TGTGCCACCCAAGCGTCAGCGAACACTGAAGCTTTCTTT.

The chain combines TRBV9 with TRBJ2-1, with TRBD2 matching 14 bases. Germline CDR1 is SGDLS and CDR2 is YYNGEE. V shed 4 bases and J 7 bases; nucleotides not matched to a gene: 4. The CDR3 is 15 residues long. CDR3 bases: TGTGCCAGCAGCCCGGGGACTAGCGGGAGTAATGAGCAGTTCTTC. Translated: CASSPGTSGSNEQFF. Filled out from reference TRBV9 and TRBJ2-1, the complete variable domain reads DSGVTQTPKHLITATGQRVTLRCSPRSGDLSVYWYQQSLDQGLQFLIQYYNGEERAKGNILERFSAQQFPDLHSELNLSSLELGDSALYFCASSPGTSGSNEQFFGPGTRLTVL.

The rearrangement links TRBV6-1 to TRBJ1-2; 8 bases are shared with TRBD1. Germline CDR1 MNHNS, CDR2 SASEGT. The junction had 8 bases not matched to a gene; V was cut back by 6 bases and J by 8 bases. This CDR3 contains 13 residues. The CDR3 reads CASRNGQGGGYTF. The CDR3 DNA reads as TGTGCCAGCAGAAACGGACAGGGAGGCGGCTACACCTTC.

This rearrangement joins TRBV10-3 to TRBJ2-1, with D perhaps matching TRBD1 (5 bases). Germline values: CDR1 ENHRY, CDR2 SYGVKD. V lost 7 bases and J 0 bases, leaving 7 bases between the germline ends. This CDR3 comprises 13 residues. The CDR3 nucleotides are TGTGCCATCAAGGACACCTCCTACAATGAGCAGTTCTTC. This sequence encodes CAIKDTSYNEQFF.

V gene TRBV28 combines with J gene TRBJ1-5, with D possibly TRBD1 on 6 matching bases. The CDR3 is 16 amino acids. Germline V gene lookup returns CDR1 MDHEN and CDR2 SYDVKM. V shed 4 bases and J shed 1 base, with 14 bases lying between them. The CDR3 DNA reads TGTGCCAGCAGTTGGACAGCTTTCGCCAGCAATCAGCCCCAGCATTTT. This gives the protein CASSWTAFASNQPQHF.

The chain links TRBV7-9 to TRBJ1-1, with D tentatively TRBD1 (6 bases). Between the trimmed V and J ends, which lost 5 bases and 5 bases, there was a span of 21 bases. Looked up from germline, CDR1 is SEHNR and CDR2 is FQNEAQ (reference sequence). This CDR3 has 16 amino acids. CDR3 sequence: CASSEPIQGIRTEAFF. The CDR3 bases are TGTGCCAGCAGCGAGCCTATACAGGGTATTCGGACTGAAGCTTTCTTT.

The chain is built from TRBV19 and TRBJ2-1; possibly TRBD2 for D (5 bases). Germline CDR1 and CDR2: LNHDA and SQIVND (reference sequence). This CDR3 is built from 17 residues. V was trimmed by 2 bases and J by 2 bases, leaving 16 bases between them. For the CDR3, the DNA is TGTGCCAGTAGTATAAATAGCGTACACTTAACCTACAATGAGCAGTTCTTC. This translates into CASSINSVHLTYNEQFF.

The chain uses TRBV18 and TRBJ2-7; no clear D. CDR3 size: 11 residues. Trimming removed 3 bases at V and 5 bases at J, with 5 bases between. Germline V gene sequence: CDR1 KGHSH, CDR2 LQKENI. CDR3 in DNA: TGTGCCAGCTCACCGGCCCACGAGCAGTACTTC. This encodes CASSPAHEQYF.

This clone was detected once. The chain couples TRBV7-8 to TRBJ2-7, with 7 bases matching TRBD1. V lost 4 bases, J lost 7 bases, and 16 bases stayed unmatched. CDR3 size: 16 residues. Germline V gene sequence: CDR1 SGHVS, CDR2 FQNEAQ. As DNA, the CDR3 is TGTGCCAGCAGCTCCGTAGGGGTGGGACAGTTCGGGGAGCAGTACTTC. It translates to CASSSVGVGQFGEQYF.

This clone has only one observation. The chain employs TRBV28 and TRBJ1-1; D gene unclear. The CDR3 is 14 residues long. Deletions cut 2 bases from V and 0 bases from J, with 7 bases between. Looked up from germline, CDR1 is MDHEN and CDR2 is SYDVKM. The DNA for the CDR3 is TGTGCCAGCAGTTTAGCAGATTTGAACACTGAAGCTTTCTTT. Translating it yields CASSLADLNTEAFF. Full variable domain (rest looked up from reference TRBV28 and TRBJ1-1): DVKVTQSSRYLVKRTGEKVFLECVQDMDHENMFWYRQDPGLGLRLIYFSYDVKMKEKGDIPEGYSVSREKKERFSLILESASTNQTSMYLCASSLADLNTEAFFGQGTRLTVV.

This clone was detected only once. The genes are TRBV21-1 and TRBJ1-5; the D segment call TRBD1 is taken from the table without a DNA check. TRBV21-1 is a documented pseudogene. This CDR3 is 16 amino acids long. Here the CDR3 reads CASSKRDRGRNQPQHF. The CDR3, as DNA: TGTGCCAGCAGCAAACGAGACAGGGGGCGCAATCAGCCCCAGCATTTT.

The V and J genes are TRBV2 and TRBJ1-2; D uncertain. Trimming took 1 base from V and 0 from J, leaving 6 bases between them. CDR3 length: 14 amino acids. Germline V CDR1 and CDR2: SNHLY, FYNNEI. CDR3 loop: CASSEGGANYGYTF. The CDR3, as DNA: TGTGCCAGCAGTGAAGGCGGAGCTAACTATGGCTACACCTTC.

The sample holds a few counts of this clone. This chain joins TRBV7-9 and TRBJ1-5; 9 bases agree with TRBD1. Germline CDR1 reads SEHNR; CDR2 reads FQNEAQ (reference sequence). Trimming cost V 8 bases and J 9 bases; bases outside gene matches: 14. This CDR3 has 15 residues. The CDR3 region has the DNA TGTGCCAGCGGAAGGACAGGGGAGGCCGGCAGGCCCCAGCATTTT. The encoded protein is CASGRTGEAGRPQHF.

The CDR3 sequence: CASSFGGERELFF. CDR3 nucleotide sequence: TGTGCCAGCAGCTTTGGGGGGGAGAGGGAGCTGTTTTTT. This chain joins TRBV7-9 and TRBJ2-2; TRBD2 aligns across 7 bases. Germline V gives CDR1 SEHNR, CDR2 FQNEAQ (reference sequence). The CDR3 totals 13 residues. The ends lost 3 bases at V and 9 bases at J; junction bases unmatched: 4. Looking up the rest from reference TRBV7-9 and TRBJ2-2 gives the full variable domain: DTGVSQNPRHKITKRGQNVTFRCDPISEHNRLYWYRQTLGQGPEFLTYFQNEAQLEKSRLLSDRFSAERPKGSFSTLEIQRTEQGDSAMYLCASSFGGERELFFGEGSRLTVL.

This clone showed up just a few times. The rearrangement links TRBV7-9 to TRBJ1-2; possible D gene TRBD1, 6 bases. The germline CDR1 and CDR2 sequences are SEHNR and FQNEAQ (reference sequence). V gave up 3 bases and J gave up 6 bases, with 11 bases separating them. The CDR3 runs to 13 residues. CDR3: CASSFTGYDGYTF. Here the CDR3 DNA reads TGTGCCAGCAGCTTCACAGGGTACGATGGCTACACCTTC.

The chain links TRBV19 to TRBJ1-1, with D possibly matching TRBD1 (5 bases). Germline V lookup: CDR1 LNHDA, CDR2 SQIVND (reference sequence). The germline V and J ends were trimmed by 4 bases and 3 bases, with 12 bases remaining between them. This CDR3 comprises 14 residues. As DNA, the CDR3 is TGTGCCAGTAGTAGGGGCGCATCCTACACTGAAGCTTTCTTT. Amino acids: CASSRGASYTEAFF.

The rearrangement uses TRBV19 and TRBJ2-3, with 13 bases lining up with TRBD2. The germline gives CDR1 LNHDA, CDR2 SQIVND (reference sequence). This CDR3 contains 16 residues. V shed 4 bases and J 4 bases; nucleotides not matched to a gene: 5. CDR3 residues: CASSTGTSGEPDTQYF. CDR3 DNA: TGTGCCAGTAGTACGGGGACTAGCGGGGAGCCAGATACGCAGTATTTT.

The chain recombines TRBV6-5 with TRBJ1-5; no reliable D call. The V end lost 5 bases, the J end lost 7 bases, and 15 bases lay between the germline ends. CDR1 is MNHEY and CDR2 is SVGAGI in the germline V gene. The CDR3 is 14 residues long. The CDR3 coding sequence is TGTGCCAGCAGTGAAGGACGGGGAAGGCAGCCCCAGCATTTT. This encodes CASSEGRGRQPQHF.

This chain joins TRBV5-1 and TRBJ2-3; D might be TRBD1 (5 bases). Trimming removed 6 bases at V and 6 bases at J, with 14 bases between. The CDR3 is made up of 13 amino acids. Germline CDR1 reads SGHRS; CDR2 reads YFSETQ. CDR3 DNA: TGCGCCAGCAAGAGGCCAGGGTCTGATACGCAGTATTTT. It translates to CASKRPGSDTQYF.

This rearrangement joins TRBV30 to TRBJ2-2, with D perhaps matching TRBD2 (6 bases). CDR1 is GTSNPN, CDR2 SVGIG, per germline (reference sequence). This CDR3 comprises 13 residues. Deletions cut 2 bases from V and 4 bases from J, with 8 bases between. Written as DNA, the CDR3 is TGTGCCTGGAGTCCGGGGGTCACCGGGGAGCTGTTTTTT. Protein product: CAWSPGVTGELFF.